This T cell receptor beta chain is drawn from a study of CD8+CD57+ T cells in acquired aplastic anemia. Study background: Mean DNA quantity obtained from sorted CD4+ and CD8+ cells was about 3.2 ug.

Between the trimmed V and J ends, which lost 3 bases and 5 bases, there was a span of 16 bases. CDR1 is DFQATT, CDR2 SNEGSKA, per germline (reference sequence). The CDR3 runs to 14 residues. This clonotype has a count of ten or more. Using genomic DNA as the template, TCR beta VDJ and CDR3 profiling was carried out. MiXCR was run by TCRdb on the reads, yielding one entry per CDR3 protein. This sample carries fewer than 200,000 distinct CDR3 sequences, 55% to 80% of them seen once, and the ten largest clones take 45%. The TCR originated in a human donor in good health. The sample taken for sequencing was sorted CD4+, CD8+, or CD8+CD57+ T cells (not recorded which) from PBMCs. V is TRBV20-1 and J is TRBJ1-2, with a weak D call TRBD1 (5 bases). The CDR3 here is CSASRDLEPYGYTF. DNA of the CDR3: TGCAGTGCTAGTAGGGACCTGGAACCTTATGGCTACACCTTC.